Below, 20 T cell receptor beta chains from the same sample are listed, as sequenced in a study of T cells after yellow fever vaccination. MiXCR, run by TCRdb on the 5' RACE reads, gives a single entry per CDR3 protein. This sample has about 320,000 distinct CDR3 sequences, with under 15% found just once. The starting material was CD4+ T cells sorted from PBMCs, obtained 15 days after the yellow fever booster vaccination. All receptors derive from a man aged 18 to 30 who received the YFV17D yellow fever vaccine.

This clonotype has just a few counts. The chain combines TRBV6-5 with TRBJ1-5; D is perhaps TRBD1 (5 bases). Germline V gene data show CDR1 as MNHEY and CDR2 as SVGAGI. The CDR3 has 15 amino acids. V was trimmed by 0 bases and J by 2 bases, leaving 8 bases between them. CDR3 region: CASSYSGAGNQPQHF. CDR3 bases: TGTGCCAGCAGTTACTCAGGGGCGGGCAATCAGCCCCAGCATTTT.

There are a few counts of this clonotype. This CDR3 is CSARDYSAPFSEAFF. For the CDR3, the DNA is TGCAGTGCTAGAGATTACAGTGCCCCTTTCTCTGAAGCTTTCTTT. The V call is TRBV20-1, the J call TRBJ1-1; D unresolved. Germline CDR1 reads DFQATT; CDR2 reads SNEGSKA (reference sequence). The CDR3 totals 15 residues. V was shortened by 0 bases and J by 6 bases, with 17 bases between the two germline ends.

This clonotype was observed many times. The genes are TRBV28 and TRBJ1-2; no clear D gene. V was clipped by 2 bases and J by 8 bases, with 12 bases between them. CDR1 MDHEN and CDR2 SYDVKM come from the germline V gene. The CDR3 is made up of 13 amino acids. The CDR3 spells CASSLEPGSGYTF. CDR3 DNA: TGTGCCAGCAGTTTAGAGCCAGGATCGGGCTACACCTTC.

The table lists this clonotype with a few counts. The rearrangement uses TRBV7-3 and TRBJ2-1; the match to TRBD2 covers 8 bases. The V gene end was trimmed by 8 bases and the J gene end by 6 bases; junction bases not matched to a gene: 9. This CDR3 comprises 14 residues. The V gene's germline CDR1 is SGHTA and CDR2 FQGTGA. CDR3 in DNA: TGTGCCAGCGGACCCGGGACTAGGGTCAATGAGCAGTTCTTC. It specifies CASGPGTRVNEQFF. The full variable domain, rest sourced from reference TRBV7-3 and TRBJ2-1, is GAGVSQTPSNKVTEKGKYVELRCDPISGHTALYWYRQSLGQGPEFLIYFQGTGAADDSGLPNDRFFAVRPEGSVSTLKIQRTERGDSAVYLCASGPGTRVNEQFFGPGTRLTVL.

This rearrangement joins TRBV5-1 to TRBJ1-1; 7 positions agree with TRBD1. The V gene's germline CDR1 is SGHRS and CDR2 YFSETQ. Losses at the gene ends were 4 bases for V and 2 bases for J; bases not matched to a gene: 11. The CDR3 consists of 16 residues. The CDR3 region has the DNA TGCGCCAGCAGCCCCCGACCGGGACAGCTCAACACTGAAGCTTTCTTT. It specifies CASSPRPGQLNTEAFF.

The chain couples TRBV4-1 to TRBJ1-2; 7 bases agree with TRBD1. Germline V gene lookup returns CDR1 MGHRA and CDR2 YSYEKL. This CDR3 is built from 16 residues. The trim removed 1 base at V and 4 bases at J, leaving 9 bases unmatched. The CDR3 is CASSQGDGTAFYGYTF. DNA of the CDR3: TGCGCCAGCAGCCAAGGGGACGGGACAGCTTTCTATGGCTACACCTTC.

In its sample, this clonotype was seen a few times. V gene TRBV7-3 combines with J gene TRBJ2-1, with TRBD2 matching 13 bases. Per germline, CDR1 SGHTA and CDR2 FQGTGA. This CDR3 has 15 amino acids. Trimming took 5 bases from V and 9 from J; bases not matched to a gene: 7. The CDR3 coding sequence is TGTGCCAGCAGCGTCACTAGCGGGGGGGCCGGTGAGCAGTTCTTC. This encodes CASSVTSGGAGEQFF.

Only a few counts were recorded for this clonotype. V is TRBV6-5 and J is TRBJ1-2, with TRBD1 as a possible D gene (6 bases). This CDR3 is 13 amino acids long. Germline V gives CDR1 MNHEY, CDR2 SVGAGI. V lost 5 bases and J lost 7, with 14 bases in between. CDR3 sequence: CASSPDRMSGYTF. CDR3 DNA: TGTGCCAGCAGTCCCGACAGGATGAGTGGCTACACCTTC.

This clonotype occurred many times. V is TRBV24-1 and J is TRBJ2-3; the match to TRBD2 covers 13 bases. The CDR3 loop spans 18 amino acids. J gave up 5 bases and V 3 bases, and 10 bases lay outside the gene matches. Germline lookup yields CDR1 KGHDR and CDR2 SFDVKD. The chain's CDR3 is CATSDARTSGGVGDTQYF. As DNA, the CDR3 is TGTGCCACCAGTGATGCGCGAACTAGCGGGGGGGTTGGAGATACGCAGTATTTT.

In its sample, this clonotype was seen a few times. The chain uses TRBV6-2 or TRBV6-3 and TRBJ2-1; D unclear. Germline-derived CDR1 and CDR2 are MNHEY and SVGEGT. V lost 5 bases to trimming and J lost 3 bases, with 14 bases between them. The CDR3 spans 15 residues. CDR3 DNA: TGTGCCAGCAGTCGAGGAGATTCCCTCTACAATGAGCAGTTCTTC. This gives the protein CASSRGDSLYNEQFF.

In this sample, this clonotype is medium-sized. The chain is built from TRBV5-1 and TRBJ2-3, with D possibly matching TRBD2 (5 bases). This CDR3 comprises 13 residues. Germline V lookup: CDR1 SGHRS, CDR2 YFSETQ. V was shortened by 4 bases and J by 4 bases, with 10 bases between the two germline ends. CDR3 region: CASSTEGSDTQYF. CDR3 nucleotide sequence: TGCGCCAGCAGCACTGAGGGATCAGATACGCAGTATTTT.

In its sample, this clonotype was seen a few times. The CDR3 reads CASRDRWGTGELFF. The CDR3, as DNA: TGTGCCAGCCGGGACAGGTGGGGCACCGGGGAGCTGTTTTTT. The rearrangement uses TRBV2 and TRBJ2-2; 8 bases map to TRBD1. The CDR3 runs 14 residues. Germline V gives CDR1 SNHLY, CDR2 FYNNEI. With V trimmed by 8 bases and J by 4 bases, 6 bases remained unmatched.

The chain recombines TRBV28 with TRBJ2-4; tentatively, D is TRBD1 or TRBD2 (7 bases each). Germline lookup yields CDR1 MDHEN and CDR2 SYDVKM. The CDR3 spans 16 residues. V lost 6 bases, J lost 0 bases, and 15 bases lay in between. CDR3 DNA sequence: TGTGCCAGCAGGGGGGGGGACAGTCTAGCCAAAAACATTCAGTACTTC. This gives the protein CASRGGDSLAKNIQYF.

This clonotype was observed a handful of times. The V call is TRBV7-9, the J call TRBJ1-4; D uncertain. This CDR3 has 13 amino acids. CDR1 is SEHNR and CDR2 is FQNEAQ in the germline V gene (reference sequence). V was trimmed by 1 base and J by 8 bases, leaving 8 bases between them. CDR3 DNA: TGTGCCAGCAGCTTAGTCGGGAGCGAAAAACTGTTTTTT. It encodes CASSLVGSEKLFF.

The chain uses TRBV4-3 and TRBJ2-6; D possibly matches TRBD1 or TRBD2 (6 bases each). Germline values: CDR1 LGHNA, CDR2 YSLEER. The CDR3 has 16 amino acids. V lost 1 base to trimming and J lost 4 bases, with 11 bases between them. The CDR3 sequence is CASSQVSGGGANVLTF. The CDR3 region has the DNA TGCGCCAGCAGCCAAGTTTCCGGGGGCGGGGCCAACGTCCTGACTTTC.

Here the CDR3 reads CASSRSSGGLNEQFF. CDR3 DNA: TGTGCCAGCAGCCGCTCTAGCGGGGGTCTGAATGAGCAGTTCTTC. The chain joins TRBV7-3 to TRBJ2-1; 10 bases fit TRBD2. This CDR3 has 15 residues. Germline trimming cut 5 bases from V and 7 bases from J; bases unmatched to any gene: 8. CDR1 is SGHTA, CDR2 FQGTGA, per germline.

This clonotype has more than one count but fewer than ten. CDR3 sequence (DNA): TGTGCCAGCAGTTACCCAGAGGGACAGCGCTACGAGCAGTACTTC. Residues: CASSYPEGQRYEQYF. V gene TRBV6-6 combines with J gene TRBJ2-7; 7 nucleotides match TRBD1. CDR1 MNHNY and CDR2 SVGAGI come from the germline V gene (reference sequence). The ends lost 2 bases at V and 3 bases at J; junction bases unmatched: 7. The CDR3 runs to 15 residues.

This clonotype has only a few counts. The J gene is TRBJ2-7, the V gene TRBV6-2 or TRBV6-3; D gene unclear. The CDR3 is 13 amino acids. V was clipped by 2 bases and J by 2 bases, with 7 bases between them. From germline, CDR1 is MNHEY and CDR2 SVGEGT. In DNA, the CDR3 is TGTGCCAGCAGTTACCCAGTGGCCTACGAGCAGTACTTC. Protein sequence: CASSYPVAYEQYF.

This clonotype has a handful of counts. The chain recombines TRBV7-9 with TRBJ2-2; no firm D call. Per germline, CDR1 SEHNR and CDR2 FQNEAQ (reference sequence). The V end lost 0 bases, the J end lost 4 bases, and 6 bases lay between the germline ends. The CDR3 sequence is 14 residues long. CDR3 sequence reads: CASSLARATGELFF. The CDR3 region has the DNA TGTGCCAGCAGCTTAGCCCGAGCCACCGGGGAGCTGTTTTTT.

This chain joins TRBV3-1 and TRBJ2-1; D is undetermined. Trimming removed 4 bases at V and 8 bases at J, with 9 bases between. The germline CDR1 and CDR2 sequences are LGHDT and YNNKEL (reference sequence). CDR3 length: 12 amino acids. The CDR3 DNA reads TGTGCCAGCAGCCCCCGGTACGATGAGCAGTTCTTC. This sequence encodes CASSPRYDEQFF.